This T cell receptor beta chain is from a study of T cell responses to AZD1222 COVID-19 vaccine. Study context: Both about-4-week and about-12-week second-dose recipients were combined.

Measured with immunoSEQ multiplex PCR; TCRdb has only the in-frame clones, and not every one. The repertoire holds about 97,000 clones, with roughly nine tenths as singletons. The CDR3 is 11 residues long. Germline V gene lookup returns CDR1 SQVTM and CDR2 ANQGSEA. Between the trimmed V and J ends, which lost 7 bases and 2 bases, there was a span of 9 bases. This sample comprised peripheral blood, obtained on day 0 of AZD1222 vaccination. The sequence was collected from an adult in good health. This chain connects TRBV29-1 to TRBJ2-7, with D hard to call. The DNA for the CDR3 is TGCAGCGGAATGAGAGCCTACGAGCAGTACTTC. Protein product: CSGMRAYEQYF.